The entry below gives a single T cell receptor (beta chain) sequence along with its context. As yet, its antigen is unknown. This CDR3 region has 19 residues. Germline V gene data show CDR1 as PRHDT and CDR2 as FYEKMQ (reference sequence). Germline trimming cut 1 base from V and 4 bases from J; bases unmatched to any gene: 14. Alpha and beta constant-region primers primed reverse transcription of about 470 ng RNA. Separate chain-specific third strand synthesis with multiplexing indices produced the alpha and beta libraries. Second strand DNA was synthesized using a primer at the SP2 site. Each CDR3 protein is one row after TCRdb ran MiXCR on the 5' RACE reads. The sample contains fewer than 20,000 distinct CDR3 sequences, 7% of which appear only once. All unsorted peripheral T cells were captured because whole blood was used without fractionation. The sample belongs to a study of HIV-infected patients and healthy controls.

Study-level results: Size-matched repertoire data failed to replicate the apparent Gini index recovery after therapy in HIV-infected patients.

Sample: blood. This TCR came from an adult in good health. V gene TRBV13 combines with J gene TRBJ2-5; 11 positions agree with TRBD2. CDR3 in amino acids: CASSLVGTSGPYAGETQYF. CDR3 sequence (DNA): TGTGCCAGCAGCTTAGTTGGGACTAGCGGCCCGTACGCGGGAGAGACCCAGTACTTC.